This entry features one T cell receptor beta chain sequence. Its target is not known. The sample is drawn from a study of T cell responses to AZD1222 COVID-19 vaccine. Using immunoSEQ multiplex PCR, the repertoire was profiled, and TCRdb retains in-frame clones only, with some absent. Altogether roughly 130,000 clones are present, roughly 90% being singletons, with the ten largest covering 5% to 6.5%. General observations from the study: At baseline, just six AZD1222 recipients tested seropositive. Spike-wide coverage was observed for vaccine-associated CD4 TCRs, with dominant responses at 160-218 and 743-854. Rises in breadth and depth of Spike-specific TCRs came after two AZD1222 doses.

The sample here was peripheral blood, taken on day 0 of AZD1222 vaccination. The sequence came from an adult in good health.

CDR3 nucleotides: TGTGCCAGCAGTGATCCCACAAGAAGCAATCAGCCCCAGCATTTT. This encodes CASSDPTRSNQPQHF. The V gene is TRBV6-1, the J gene TRBJ1-5; D not resolved. The V gene's germline CDR1 is MNHNS and CDR2 SASEGT. The CDR3 extends over 15 amino acids. The V end was cut by 3 bases, the J end by 1 base, with 10 bases between.